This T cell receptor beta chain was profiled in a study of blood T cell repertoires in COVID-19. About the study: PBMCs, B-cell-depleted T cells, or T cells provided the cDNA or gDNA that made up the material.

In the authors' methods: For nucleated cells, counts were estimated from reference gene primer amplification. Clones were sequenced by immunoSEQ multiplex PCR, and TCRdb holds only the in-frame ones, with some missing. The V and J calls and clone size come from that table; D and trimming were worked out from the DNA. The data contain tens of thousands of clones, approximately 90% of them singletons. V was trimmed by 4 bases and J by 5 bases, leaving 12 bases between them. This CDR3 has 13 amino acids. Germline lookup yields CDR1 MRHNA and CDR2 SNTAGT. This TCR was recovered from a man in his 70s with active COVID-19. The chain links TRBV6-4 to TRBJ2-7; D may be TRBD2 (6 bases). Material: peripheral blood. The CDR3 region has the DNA TGTGCCAGCAGTGCGGCTAGCGCCCACGAGCAGTACTTC. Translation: CASSAASAHEQYF.